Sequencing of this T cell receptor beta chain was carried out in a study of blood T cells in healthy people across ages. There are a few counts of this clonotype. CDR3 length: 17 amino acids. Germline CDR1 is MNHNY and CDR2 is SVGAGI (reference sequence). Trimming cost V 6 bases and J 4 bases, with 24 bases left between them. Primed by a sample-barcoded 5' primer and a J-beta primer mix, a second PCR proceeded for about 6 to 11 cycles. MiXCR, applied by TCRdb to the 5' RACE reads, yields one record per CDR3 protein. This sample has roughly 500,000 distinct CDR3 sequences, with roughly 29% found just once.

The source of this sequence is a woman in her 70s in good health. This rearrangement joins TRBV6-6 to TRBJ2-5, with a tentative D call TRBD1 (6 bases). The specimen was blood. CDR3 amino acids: CASSHLPGQGLGETQYF. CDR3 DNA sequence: TGTGCCAGCAGCCACCTCCCCGGGCAGGGGTTGGGAGAGACCCAGTACTTC.